Below, one T cell receptor beta chain is given with its context. Its antigen specificity is not known. One base away there is no much larger clone; base qualities are not given. Looking up the germline V gene yields CDR1 SGHDT and CDR2 YYEEEE. The CDR3, cysteine through phenylalanine, is 14 amino acids long. Only the CDR3 DNA is retained, 42 bases long and in frame from the first base. These data originate in a study of naive CD8 T cells in extremely preterm neonates (dated by TCRdb to about 2017). Context from the whole study: Sorted naive CD8+ T cells from four age groups (extremely preterm neonates, term neonates, young children and adults) were used in the study to compare TCRbeta CDR3 repertoires.

Term cord blood came from roughly 5 elective full-term cesarean deliveries at about 36-41 weeks of gestation, without labor or rupture of membranes. Pregnancies with fetal demise, active maternal HSV infection or known maternal HIV infection were excluded from the study. A FACSAria III cell sorter was used to sort live, Annexin V-negative naive CD8+ T cells (CD3+CD8+CD45RA+CCR7+). Each sample yielded roughly 18,000 to 110,000 sorted naive CD8+ T cells. Preassembled standardized sampling kits were used to collect mixed venous-arterial cord blood. Cord blood stayed at room temperature and was processed within 4 hours after collection. Mononuclear cells were isolated from diluted blood by Ficoll-Paque density gradient centrifugation. Before sorting, mononuclear cells were cryopreserved in around 10% DMSO with about 90% FBS and kept in long-term storage at -150 degrees C. After thawing, cells were stained with Annexin V along with antibodies against CD3, CD8, CCR7 and CD45RA. Genomic DNA was extracted from snap-frozen sorted cell pellets with the DNeasy Blood and Tissue Kit.

General study outcomes and caveats: Prospective longitudinal studies of preterm and term neonates were called for by the authors so that T cell development could be tracked within individuals. Among the limitations the authors pointed out were a small sample size and productive template counts that varied across preterm samples. The proportion of shared CDR3 nucleotide sequences was higher in preterm neonates (2.7%) than in term neonates (approximately 0.4%), young children (about 0.03%) and adults (roughly 0.01%). Compared with the older groups, preterm CDR3s were shorter and closer to germline, carrying fewer N additions and showing less junctional trimming. Significantly lower iChao1 richness than in all other age groups (p < 0.05) and an even clone distribution were observed in preterm neonates, indicating a less rich repertoire.

TCRbeta CDR3 regions were amplified from genomic DNA by a two-step, bias-controlled multiplex PCR. The multiplex PCR included primers specific for each TRBV and TRBJ gene segment. The immunoSEQ Assay was used to generate the TCRbeta repertoire data. Processing in the source paper ran as follows. A relative-frequency ratio and a modified nearest-neighbor algorithm were applied to filter and cluster reads so that closely related sequences were merged. IMGT annotation was the basis for assigning V, D and J genes to CDR3 sequences. Template counts were quantified against synthetic TCR CDR3 analog sequences and normalized for PCR amplification bias. Analyses were restricted to unique productive sequences, meaning in-frame CDR3 sequences without stop codons. The immunoSEQ Analyzer software was used to compute clonality, defined as 1 minus Pielou's evenness, and iChao1 richness. Depending on the Shapiro-Wilk normality results, either Student's t-test or a non-parametric test was run in JMP for statistical testing. TCRdb obtained this table from immuneACCESS and retained in-frame rearrangements with V and J assigned. These tables miss some clones; where compared with another copy, unresolved V genes account for less than half of the shortfall, and the remainder is unexplained. V and J calls and clone size are those listed in that table; D and trimming were worked out from the DNA. The sample table lists fewer than 7,000 clones, 95% to 99% of them with a count of one. The ten largest clones add up to 0.4% of the sample.

This sequence uses TRBV5-6 and TRBJ2-5, with 8 bases in between that match TRBD2. The J call is in doubt because the DNA end fits TRBJ2-7 better. Sequencing used naive CD8+ T cells from cord blood. The TCR was taken from a newborn in good health. The DNA sequence is given as TGTGCCAGCAGCTGGGACGGGGGGGCCCTCGAGCAGTACTTC. Its protein is CASSWDGGALEQYF.